The clone carrying this TCR beta chain was detected many times. Its cognate antigen is unknown. Trimming took off 5 bases at V and 0 bases at J, with 13 bases between the two ends. Germline V gene lookup returns CDR1 LNHDA and CDR2 SQIVND (reference sequence). CDR3 length equals 16 residues. MiXCR, applied by TCRdb to the 5' RACE reads, yields one record per CDR3 protein. The sample has more than 70,000 distinct CDR3 sequences; roughly 12% are singletons. The sample belongs to a study of early T cells in non-severe SARS-CoV-2 infection. Study in general: With bulk RNA from unsorted whole blood as input, sequencing yielded unpaired chains.

Study observations and caveats: Using VDJdb, the matching emphasized anti-spike CD8 responses while missing private and CD4 specificities.

V usage is TRBV19 and J usage is TRBJ2-2; D is possibly TRBD1 (5 bases). This clonotype originated in an adult who was a healthcare worker with PCR-confirmed SARS-CoV-2 infection or an uninfected control (not recorded which). The input for sequencing was whole blood, taken at baseline. CDR3 sequence (DNA): TGTGCCAGTAGTTCCCTGGGGCGGACGAACACCGGGGAGCTGTTTTTT. Translating it yields CASSSLGRTNTGELFF.